These 6 T cell receptor beta chains originate from one sample sequenced in a study of blood T cells in healthy people across ages. The second PCR ran about 6 to 12 cycles with a sample-barcoded 5' primer and J-beta primers. TCRdb ran MiXCR on the 5' RACE reads and lists one entry per CDR3 protein. The table records roughly 930,000 distinct CDR3 sequences, 40% to 60% of them present only once. Sequenced: blood. The origin of the receptors is a man between 25 and 39 years old in good health.

V is TRBV3-1 and J is TRBJ2-4; D not resolved. The CDR3 consists of 15 residues. Germline loops: CDR1 LGHDT, CDR2 YNNKEL (reference sequence). V was clipped by 4 bases and J by 5 bases, with 15 bases between them. This CDR3 is CASSPRTAGQNIQYF. CDR3 in DNA: TGTGCCAGCAGCCCAAGGACGGCTGGGCAAAACATTCAGTACTTC.

This clonotype was counted between two and nine times. J is TRBJ2-7 and V is TRBV11-3, with D tentatively TRBD1 (6 bases). This CDR3 is built from 14 residues. The germline V gene has CDR1 SGHNT and CDR2 YENEEA. Trimming took 5 bases from V and 3 from J, leaving 14 bases between them. The CDR3 reads CASSVAGTNYEQYF. The CDR3 coding sequence is TGTGCCAGCAGCGTAGCTGGGACAAACTACGAGCAGTACTTC.

The rearrangement joins TRBV10-3 to TRBJ2-3; 12 nucleotides line up with TRBD2. J was trimmed by 1 base and V by 4 bases; bases with no gene match: 3. The CDR3 runs to 16 residues. Germline V gene data show CDR1 as ENHRY and CDR2 as SYGVKD. This CDR3 reads CAISGLAGAGTDTQYF. CDR3 coding DNA: TGTGCCATCAGTGGACTAGCGGGGGCAGGCACAGATACGCAGTATTTT.

This clonotype was detected a few times. V usage is TRBV9 and J usage is TRBJ1-5, with 7 bases identical to TRBD1. With V trimmed by 5 bases and J by 4 bases, 6 bases remained unmatched. CDR1 is SGDLS and CDR2 is YYNGEE in the germline V gene. The CDR3 totals 14 residues. As DNA, the CDR3 is TGTGCCAGCAGTGTCACAGGGGTAAATCAGCCCCAGCATTTT. Translation gives CASSVTGVNQPQHF.

V gene TRBV6-6 combines with J gene TRBJ2-7, with 7 bases matching TRBD1. After removal of 7 bases from V and 3 bases from J, the junction contained 9 bases not matched to a gene. This CDR3 is built from 14 residues. Germline loops: CDR1 MNHNY, CDR2 SVGAGI (reference sequence). This CDR3 is CASNEEGGNYEQYF. As DNA, the CDR3 is TGTGCCAGCAACGAGGAAGGGGGCAACTACGAGCAGTACTTC.

The chain is built from TRBV28 and TRBJ2-3; D might be TRBD2 (6 bases). Trimming removed 10 bases at V and 3 bases at J, with 17 bases between. Germline-derived CDR1 and CDR2 are MDHEN and SYDVKM. The CDR3 covers 14 residues. The CDR3 here is CAIGGIARTDTQYF. CDR3 coding DNA: TGTGCCATCGGGGGAATAGCACGAACAGATACGCAGTATTTT. The variable domain in full, completed from reference TRBV28 and TRBJ2-3, reads DVKVTQSSRYLVKRTGEKVFLECVQDMDHENMFWYRQDPGLGLRLIYFSYDVKMKEKGDIPEGYSVSREKKERFSLILESASTNQTSMYLCAIGGIARTDTQYFGPGTRLTVL.